The 25 T cell receptor beta chains in this list originate from one sample, sequenced in a study of T-cell memory formation after mild COVID-19. TCRdb called the 5' RACE reads again in MiXCR, with one record for every CDR3 protein. The sample carries hundreds of thousands of distinct CDR3 sequences, around 30% recorded once. The specimen sequenced was PBMCs or a T cell subset sorted from them (not recorded which). The receptors here all came from an adult woman who had mild COVID-19 (a few samples of this study predate the infection). Cell type and time point are not known.

The CDR3: CSAQIEPGGEQYF. In DNA form, the CDR3 reads TGCAGTGCCCAGATAGAGCCTGGCGGCGAGCAGTACTTC. V gene TRBV20-1 combines with J gene TRBJ2-7; the D is unclear. Germline V lookup: CDR1 DFQATT, CDR2 SNEGSKA (reference sequence). V lost 6 bases, J lost 6 bases, and 18 bases lay in between. This CDR3 is 13 amino acids long.

This clonotype was recorded a few times. V is TRBV12-3 or TRBV12-4 and J is TRBJ2-7; TRBD2 is a possible D gene (5 bases). The CDR3 runs 14 residues. The germline V and J ends were trimmed by 5 bases and 3 bases, with 14 bases remaining between them. Here the CDR3 reads CASSRTGSNYEQYF. The CDR3 DNA sequence: TGTGCCAGCAGTAGGACGGGGTCTAACTACGAGCAGTACTTC.

There are a few counts of this clonotype. V gene TRBV20-1 combines with J gene TRBJ1-4, with unresolved D. The V and J ends lost 0 bases and 1 base respectively, with 21 bases between them. This CDR3 region has 19 residues. Germline V gives CDR1 DFQATT, CDR2 SNEGSKA (reference sequence). CDR3: CSARDSASGVVGTNEKLFF. In DNA, the CDR3 is TGCAGTGCTAGAGATTCAGCTTCCGGGGTAGTCGGAACTAATGAAAAACTGTTTTTT.

Notes on this clonotype: The junction departs from the called germline gene at one end, perhaps through a read error. The rearrangement joins TRBV7-7 to TRBJ2-1, with TRBD1 identical over 7 bases. The CDR3 has 15 residues. Per germline, CDR1 SSHAT and CDR2 FNYEAQ (reference sequence). CDR3 bases: TGTGCTAGCAGCTTAGAAGTGACAGGGAACAATGAGCAGTTCTTC. Its protein is CASSLEVTGNNEQFF.

This sequence joins TRBV20-1 and TRBJ1-3; weak D call: TRBD1 (6 bases). Germline assignment: CDR1 DFQATT and CDR2 SNEGSKA (reference sequence). This CDR3 contains 15 residues. Trimming removed 6 bases from V and 0 bases from J, with 15 bases in between. In DNA form, the CDR3 reads TGCAGTGCCTCGGGGGGGGGCTACTCTGGAAACACCATATATTTT. Its protein is CSASGGGYSGNTIYF.

The J gene is TRBJ1-2, the V gene TRBV7-9; D is uncertain. The V end was cut by 1 base, the J end by 7 bases, with 13 bases between. CDR1 SEHNR and CDR2 FQNEAQ come from the germline V gene (reference sequence). This CDR3 region has 14 residues. CDR3 DNA sequence: TGTGCCAGCAGCTTAGAGGTTGCACCAGGTGGCTACACCTTC. Its protein is CASSLEVAPGGYTF.

CDR3 amino acids: CASSLADRTGGYTF. CDR3 sequence (DNA): TGTGCCAGCAGCTTAGCCGACAGGACGGGGGGCTACACCTTC. The rearrangement uses TRBV7-6 and TRBJ1-2, with a tentative D call TRBD1 (6 bases). This CDR3 spans 14 amino acids. Per the germline V gene, CDR1 is SGHVS and CDR2 is FNYEAQ. Trimming removed 0 bases from V and 8 bases from J, with 13 bases in between.

This clonotype was counted only a few times. The chain has TRBV18 and TRBJ2-1, with TRBD2 as a possible D gene (5 bases). Germline V gene lookup returns CDR1 KGHSH and CDR2 LQKENI. The ends were cut back, 1 base at V and 1 base at J, with 8 bases in the middle. This CDR3 spans 15 amino acids. The DNA of the CDR3 is TGTGCCAGCTCACCACAACTAGAATCCTACAATGAGCAGTTCTTC. Translated, it gives CASSPQLESYNEQFF.

The chain is built from TRBV12-3 or TRBV12-4 and TRBJ1-3; TRBD1 aligns across 7 bases. V lost 10 bases and J lost 1; bases outside the gene matches: 7. The CDR3 runs 14 residues. CDR3 nucleotide sequence: TGTGCCACCACGGACAGGAAGTCTGGAAACACCATATATTTT. Protein product: CATTDRKSGNTIYF.

This clonotype came up a few times. V is TRBV6-5 and J is TRBJ2-1; possibly TRBD2 for D (6 bases). With 8 bases removed from V and 4 bases from J, the gap between germline ends came to 15 bases. The CDR3 is made up of 14 amino acids. Germline values: CDR1 MNHEY, CDR2 SVGAGI. CDR3 coding DNA: TGTGCCAGCGCGCGGGCGGGGCCTTACAATGAGCAGTTCTTC. Translating gives CASARAGPYNEQFF.

This chain connects TRBV11-3 to TRBJ2-1; 12 bases align to TRBD2. This CDR3 spans 15 amino acids. Germline loops: CDR1 SGHNT, CDR2 YENEEA. Losses at the gene ends were 5 bases for V and 4 bases for J; bases not matched to a gene: 3. CDR3 protein: CASSRLAGEYNEQFF. CDR3 nucleotides: TGTGCCAGCAGCCGACTAGCGGGAGAGTACAATGAGCAGTTCTTC. Full variable domain (rest looked up from reference TRBV11-3 and TRBJ2-1): EAGVVQSPRYKIIEKKQPVAFWCNPISGHNTLYWYLQNLGQGPELLIRYENEEAVDDSQLPKDRFSAERLKGVDSTLKIQPAELGDSAVYLCASSRLAGEYNEQFFGPGTRLTVL.

Only one count was recorded for this clonotype. The rearrangement joins TRBV7-8 to TRBJ2-1; tentative D call: TRBD2 (6 bases). V was clipped by 5 bases and J by 7 bases, with 18 bases between them. CDR1 SGHVS and CDR2 FQNEAQ come from the germline V gene. The CDR3 contains 15 residues. CDR3 amino acids: CASSIREPRGNEQFF. CDR3 nucleotides: TGTGCCAGCAGCATCCGGGAGCCTCGGGGGAATGAGCAGTTCTTC.

This chain joins TRBV9 and TRBJ1-2, with D unclear. The CDR3 consists of 11 residues. From germline, CDR1 is SGDLS and CDR2 YYNGEE. Between the trimmed V and J ends, which lost 3 bases and 7 bases, there was a span of 7 bases. CDR3 region: CASSDDGGYTF. The CDR3 DNA reads TGTGCCAGCAGCGACGACGGTGGCTACACCTTC.

The chain is built from TRBV4-1 and TRBJ2-7, with 10 bases that match TRBD1. The CDR3 sequence is 16 residues long. V dropped 3 bases and J dropped 3; count of bases not matched to a gene: 8. From germline, CDR1 is MGHRA and CDR2 YSYEKL. The CDR3 region has the DNA TGCGCCAGCAGCCAGAACCCGGGACAGGGGTTCTACGAGCAGTACTTC. Translation gives CASSQNPGQGFYEQYF.

This clonotype has a handful of counts. The gene calls are TRBV5-1 and TRBJ2-2; either TRBD1 or TRBD2 may supply D (6 bases each). V lost 2 bases, J lost 3 bases, and 11 bases lay in between. The CDR3 loop spans 15 amino acids. Germline assignment: CDR1 SGHRS and CDR2 YFSETQ. The CDR3 protein is CASSFRGLDTGELFF. CDR3 in DNA: TGCGCCAGCAGCTTCCGGGGGCTAGACACCGGGGAGCTGTTTTTT. The whole variable domain, filled in from reference TRBV5-1 and TRBJ2-2, reads KAGVTQTPRYLIKTRGQQVTLSCSPISGHRSVSWYQQTPGQGLQFLFEYFSETQRNKGNFPGRFSGRQFSNSRSEMNVSTLELGDSALYLCASSFRGLDTGELFFGEGSRLTVL.

This chain joins TRBV12-3 or TRBV12-4 and TRBJ2-1; 8 bases match TRBD2. CDR3 size: 17 residues. V dropped 5 bases and J dropped 8; count of bases not matched to a gene: 17. The CDR3 DNA follows: TGTGCCAGCAGTGGGGAGGACCAACCGGGACTAGGCGATGAGCAGTTCTTC. This translates into CASSGEDQPGLGDEQFF.

The chain joins TRBV6-6 to TRBJ2-7; no reliable D call. The V gene lost 6 bases and the J gene lost 3 bases, with 21 bases spanning the gap. Germline V gene data show CDR1 as MNHNY and CDR2 as SVGAGI (reference sequence). This CDR3 region has 16 residues. CDR3 sequence (DNA): TGTGCCAGCAGAAGAGATGACCGCCGCCTAGGCTACGAGCAGTACTTC. Translation gives CASRRDDRRLGYEQYF.

The sample holds a few counts of this clonotype. Here the CDR3 DNA reads TGTGCCAGCAGCCCGGGGACTAGCGGCCCCGGGGAGCTGTTTTTT. This gives the protein CASSPGTSGPGELFF. The chain combines TRBV7-2 with TRBJ2-2; TRBD2 agrees at 11 bases. The germline V gene has CDR1 SGHTA and CDR2 FQGNSA. The CDR3 is 15 residues long. V shed 5 bases and J 6 bases; nucleotides not matched to a gene: 5.

This chain joins TRBV24-1 and TRBJ2-2, with 9 bases matching TRBD1. V shed 3 bases, J shed 5 bases, and the junction held 9 bases outside the gene matches. CDR1 KGHDR and CDR2 SFDVKD come from the germline V gene. The CDR3 consists of 17 residues. This chain's CDR3 is CATSDPSTGGRTGELFF. CDR3 sequence (DNA): TGTGCCACCAGTGATCCCTCGACAGGGGGAAGAACCGGGGAGCTGTTTTTT.

Only a few counts were recorded for this clonotype. The chain uses TRBV6-6 and TRBJ2-5; possible D gene TRBD2, 7 bases. V was pared by 0 bases and J by 2 bases, with 13 bases between. The CDR3 sequence is 16 residues long. CDR1 is MNHNY, CDR2 SVGAGI, per germline (reference sequence). CDR3 sequence reads: CASSYSVQGLQETQYF. For the CDR3, the DNA is TGTGCCAGCAGTTACTCGGTACAGGGACTACAAGAGACCCAGTACTTC.

A few counts support this clonotype. J is TRBJ2-5 and V is TRBV5-1; D might be TRBD1 (6 bases). CDR3 length equals 13 residues. V shed 5 bases and J shed 5 bases, with 13 bases lying between them. Germline-derived CDR1 and CDR2 are SGHRS and YFSETQ. CDR3 nucleotides: TGCGCCAGCAGTCAGGGGCTTGGTGAGACCCAGTACTTC. Amino acids: CASSQGLGETQYF. The complete variable domain, with remaining parts taken from reference TRBV5-1 and TRBJ2-5, reads KAGVTQTPRYLIKTRGQQVTLSCSPISGHRSVSWYQQTPGQGLQFLFEYFSETQRNKGNFPGRFSGRQFSNSRSEMNVSTLELGDSALYLCASSQGLGETQYFGPGTRLLVL.

CDR3 sequence: CASSGGGAEQFF. In DNA form, the CDR3 reads TGTGCCAGCAGCGGGGGAGGGGCGGAGCAGTTCTTC. This chain connects TRBV7-9 to TRBJ2-1, with 7 bases matching TRBD2. The ends lost 5 bases at V and 10 bases at J; junction bases unmatched: 5. The CDR3 consists of 12 residues. CDR1 is SEHNR, CDR2 FQNEAQ, per germline (reference sequence).

The chain uses TRBV6-5 and TRBJ2-7, with D possibly matching TRBD1 (6 bases). CDR1 is MNHEY and CDR2 is SVGAGI in the germline V gene. Deletions cut 0 bases from V and 3 bases from J, with 21 bases between. The CDR3 spans 18 residues. The CDR3 DNA follows: TGTGCCAGCAGTTACTCGTCTTCAGGGGCATCTATCGGCTACGAGCAGTACTTC. This translates into CASSYSSSGASIGYEQYF.

This clonotype has more than one count but fewer than ten. The chain links TRBV29-1 to TRBJ2-1; D unclear. The CDR3 runs to 13 residues. Germline V gene sequence: CDR1 SQVTM, CDR2 ANQGSEA. V lost 7 bases and J lost 7, with 17 bases in between. The CDR3 nucleotides are TGCAGCGGGAGAACGACCGAATGGAATGAGCAGTTCTTC. It is translated as CSGRTTEWNEQFF.

This clonotype was seen more than once but under ten times. This chain joins TRBV7-2 and TRBJ2-5, with 8 positions matching TRBD1. The CDR3 has 15 residues. The germline CDR1 and CDR2 sequences are SGHTA and FQGNSA. After removal of 0 bases from V and 5 bases from J, the junction contained 5 bases not matched to a gene. This chain's CDR3 is CASSLARGPSETQYF. CDR3 sequence (DNA): TGTGCCAGCAGCTTAGCCAGGGGGCCTAGCGAGACCCAGTACTTC. Using reference TRBV7-2 and TRBJ2-5 for the parts outside the CDR3, the full variable domain is GAGVSQSPSNKVTEKGKDVELRCDPISGHTALYWYRQSLGQGLEFLIYFQGNSAPDKSGLPSDRFSAERTGGSVSTLTIQRTQQEDSAVYLCASSLARGPSETQYFGPGTRLLVL.